The 29 T cell receptor beta chains in this list originate from one sample, sequenced in a study of shared clonotypes between healthy human individuals. Naive CD8 populations comprised CD45RO-negative cells positively selected for CCR7, excluding terminally differentiated effector memory CD45RA+ cells. Sequenced by immunoSEQ multiplex PCR; TCRdb stores in-frame clones only, minus some. The sample has millions of clones; approximately 94% are singletons. The specimen sequenced was naive CD8+ T cells sorted from blood. Receptors originate from a man aged 18 to 30 in good health.

V and J are TRBV5-6 and TRBJ2-7, with D tentatively TRBD2 (5 bases). Trimming removed 0 bases at V and 2 bases at J, with 12 bases between. Germline CDR1 and CDR2: SGHDT and YYEEEE. The CDR3 runs 15 residues. CDR3 bases: TGTGCCAGCAGCTTGGCGCTCAGCGGTCCCTACGAGCAGTACTTC. This sequence encodes CASSLALSGPYEQYF.

This clone has just one count. The chain recombines TRBV5-5 with TRBJ2-7, with 8 bases identical to TRBD1. The CDR3 runs 15 residues. The V segment lost 4 bases and the J segment 2 bases; nucleotides outside the gene matches: 8. CDR1 and CDR2 (germline): SGHKS, YYEKEE (reference sequence). The CDR3 reads CASSHTGTGAYEQYF. The DNA for the CDR3 is TGTGCCAGCAGCCATACCGGGACAGGCGCCTACGAGCAGTACTTC.

The chain combines TRBV28 with TRBJ1-5; a weak D match, TRBD1 (5 bases). V shed 2 bases and J shed 6 bases, with 14 bases lying between them. The CDR3 is 15 amino acids. The germline gives CDR1 MDHEN, CDR2 SYDVKM. CDR3: CASSLKWGVVQPQHF. In DNA form, the CDR3 reads TGTGCCAGCAGTTTAAAATGGGGGGTAGTTCAGCCCCAGCATTTT.

This clone was detected only once. The genes are TRBV4-3 and TRBJ2-5, with D perhaps TRBD1 or TRBD2 (5 bases each). CDR1 is LGHNA and CDR2 is YSLEER in the germline V gene. The CDR3 totals 15 residues. V was pared by 1 base and J by 0 bases, with 9 bases between. The CDR3 sequence: CASSQVPGHQETQYF. CDR3 nucleotides: TGCGCCAGCAGCCAAGTTCCGGGGCACCAAGAGACCCAGTACTTC.

The J gene is TRBJ2-7, the V gene TRBV5-8; unclear D gene. V shed 0 bases and J shed 7 bases, with 5 bases lying between them. CDR3 size: 11 residues. Germline CDR1 reads SGHTS; CDR2 reads YDEGEE. The CDR3 reads CASSLGKEQYF. CDR3 nucleotide sequence: TGTGCCAGCAGCTTGGGGAAAGAGCAGTACTTC.

The V and J genes are TRBV4-1 and TRBJ2-3, with D perhaps given as TRBD1 or TRBD2 (7 bases each). Per germline, CDR1 MGHRA and CDR2 YSYEKL. There are 14 residues in the CDR3. V was clipped by 4 bases and J by 10 bases, with 18 bases between them. CDR3 coding DNA: TGCGCCAGCAGCCCAGGGGGGGCAGGTGAGCCGCAGTATTTT. It yields the protein CASSPGGAGEPQYF.

The rearrangement joins TRBV5-8 to TRBJ1-3, with D perhaps TRBD1 (5 bases). CDR3 size: 14 residues. V was clipped by 3 bases and J by 7 bases, with 14 bases between them. Germline V gene data show CDR1 as SGHTS and CDR2 as YDEGEE. CDR3 in amino acids: CASSSGEAGNTIYF. In nucleotides, the CDR3 is TGTGCCAGCAGCTCGGGGGAAGCAGGGAACACCATATATTTT.

CDR3 loop: CASSPPLLEINNSPLHF. In DNA, the CDR3 is TGTGCCAGCAGCCCCCCACTGCTTGAGATTAATAATTCACCCCTCCACTTT. This chain links TRBV7-9 with TRBJ1-6; D is uncertain. Trimming removed 5 bases at V and 5 bases at J, with 19 bases between. The CDR3 covers 17 residues. CDR1 and CDR2 from the germline V gene are SEHNR and FQNEAQ (reference sequence).

In the case of this clone: The same CDR3 is also encoded by other DNA sequences in this sample. The chain combines TRBV6-1 with TRBJ1-2; D remains unclear. V dropped 3 bases and J dropped 2 bases, with 7 bases sitting between them. The CDR3 sequence is 13 residues long. The germline CDR1 and CDR2 sequences are MNHNS and SASEGT. CDR3 bases: TGTGCCAGCAGTGAGGGCAGGAACTATGGCTACACCTTC. This encodes CASSEGRNYGYTF.

The chain combines TRBV9 with TRBJ2-7, with TRBD1 matching over 7 bases. This CDR3 region has 15 residues. V shed 3 bases, J shed 1 base, and the junction held 7 bases outside the gene matches. In germline, CDR1 is SGDLS, CDR2 YYNGEE. The CDR3 nucleotides are TGTGCCAGCAGCGCCGGACAGGTCGCGTCCTACGAGCAGTACTTC. Translating it yields CASSAGQVASYEQYF.

The rearrangement links TRBV7-9 to TRBJ2-1, with no clear D. Trimming cost V 8 bases and J 0 bases, with 11 bases left between them. The CDR3 is made up of 14 amino acids. Germline lookup yields CDR1 SEHNR and CDR2 FQNEAQ (reference sequence). The CDR3 DNA sequence: TGTGCCAGCCCTTCCTTGAGCTCCTACAATGAGCAGTTCTTC. It encodes CASPSLSSYNEQFF.

The CDR3 DNA is TGCAGCGGGGGAGGGGACAGCTCCTACGAGCAGTACTTC. The encoded protein is CSGGGDSSYEQYF. The rearrangement uses TRBV29-1 and TRBJ2-7, with D tentatively TRBD1 or TRBD2 (7 bases each). Germline CDR1 is SQVTM and CDR2 is ANQGSEA. V was trimmed by 7 bases and J by 0 bases, leaving 13 bases between them. The length of the CDR3 is 13 residues.

The sample holds one count of this clone. This chain uses TRBV6-1 with TRBJ2-5; D might be TRBD1 (5 bases). The CDR3 is 15 residues long. V was cut by 4 bases and J by 5 bases, with 17 bases left in between. Germline V lookup: CDR1 MNHNS, CDR2 SASEGT. Here the CDR3 DNA reads TGTGCCAGCAGTGGGACGGACAACACATTGGAGACCCAGTACTTC. Residues: CASSGTDNTLETQYF.

The V call is TRBV29-1, the J call TRBJ2-1; 8 nucleotides agree with TRBD2. J was trimmed by 6 bases and V by 8 bases; bases with no gene match: 6. This CDR3 is built from 12 residues. Germline V CDR1 and CDR2: SQVTM, ANQGSEA. The CDR3 DNA is TGCAGCCCAAGGACTAGCAGCAATGAGCAGTTCTTC. Amino acids: CSPRTSSNEQFF.

The chain couples TRBV4-1 to TRBJ2-7; TRBD1 matches 8 bases. This CDR3 comprises 15 residues. The V gene's germline CDR1 is MGHRA and CDR2 YSYEKL. V lost 1 base to trimming and J lost 4 bases; unmatched junction nucleotides: 6. The CDR3 DNA follows: TGCGCCAGCAGCCAAGTGACAGGGGACCCGTACGAGCAGTACTTC. Protein sequence: CASSQVTGDPYEQYF.

The chain is built from TRBV4-3 and TRBJ2-7; D might be TRBD1 (6 bases). The CDR3 runs 15 residues. Trimming cost V 0 bases and J 5 bases, with 14 bases left between them. Germline CDR1 and CDR2: LGHNA and YSLEER. CDR3 DNA: TGCGCCAGCAGCCAAGATTGGGGGCGCAGGGACGAGCAGTACTTC. It yields the protein CASSQDWGRRDEQYF.

The V call is TRBV6-1, the J call TRBJ1-5, with 8 bases lining up with TRBD1. Germline V lookup: CDR1 MNHNS, CDR2 SASEGT. The CDR3 has 16 residues. The junction had 11 bases not matched to a gene; V was cut back by 6 bases and J by 4 bases. For the CDR3, the DNA is TGTGCCAGCAGCGAATCGACAGGGGTGGGGAATCAGCCCCAGCATTTT. Translation: CASSESTGVGNQPQHF.

V gene TRBV21-1 combines with J gene TRBJ2-1; the table's TRBD2 call for D was not verified on the DNA. TRBV21-1 is tagged as a pseudogene. The CDR3 covers 17 residues. CDR3 DNA sequence: TGTGCCAGCAGCAAGATTCCCGGGAGTAACTCCTACAATGAGCAGTTCTTC. Protein sequence: CASSKIPGSNSYNEQFF.

This clone was observed a single time. The rearrangement joins TRBV5-6 to TRBJ2-3, with 8 bases lining up with TRBD2. Germline CDR1 reads SGHDT; CDR2 reads YYEEEE. V trimming: 2 bases; J trimming: 5 bases; junction bases outside the gene matches: 4. This CDR3 spans 14 amino acids. The CDR3 DNA follows: TGTGCCAGCAGCTTATTAGCGGGAATAGATACGCAGTATTTT. Its translation is CASSLLAGIDTQYF.

The chain couples TRBV27 to TRBJ1-6; 8 bases line up with TRBD1. CDR3 size: 16 residues. Losses at the gene ends were 5 bases for V and 8 bases for J; bases not matched to a gene: 11. Germline loops: CDR1 MNHEY, CDR2 SMNVEV (reference sequence). CDR3 nucleotides: TGTGCCAGCAGTCCCCTCGGACAGGGCGAGGATTCACCCCTCCACTTT. The encoded protein is CASSPLGQGEDSPLHF.

On this clone: The sample holds other DNA sequences that translate to the same CDR3. V is TRBV28 and J is TRBJ2-7; 7 bases align to TRBD1. Germline V CDR1 and CDR2: MDHEN, SYDVKM. With 2 bases clipped from V and 0 bases from J, the junction kept 1 base outside the gene matches. The CDR3 totals 14 residues. The DNA for the CDR3 is TGTGCCAGCAGTTTAGGGACAGTCTCCTACGAGCAGTACTTC. Its protein product is CASSLGTVSYEQYF. The full variable domain, its missing parts supplied by reference TRBV28 and TRBJ2-7, is DVKVTQSSRYLVKRTGEKVFLECVQDMDHENMFWYRQDPGLGLRLIYFSYDVKMKEKGDIPEGYSVSREKKERFSLILESASTNQTSMYLCASSLGTVSYEQYFGPGTRLTVT.

The rearrangement joins TRBV27 to TRBJ2-3, with D maybe TRBD1 (5 bases). V lost 9 bases and J lost 0, with 10 bases in between. Per germline, CDR1 MNHEY and CDR2 SMNVEV (reference sequence). The CDR3 is made up of 13 amino acids. The DNA for the CDR3 is TGTGCCAGTCTTGACAGTAGCACAGATACGCAGTATTTT. Its protein is CASLDSSTDTQYF.

The V gene is TRBV5-5, the J gene TRBJ1-2; D is uncertain. Trimming removed 4 bases at V and 3 bases at J, with 7 bases between. From germline, CDR1 is SGHKS and CDR2 YYEKEE (reference sequence). The CDR3 is made up of 12 amino acids. The CDR3 sequence is CASSPPDYGYTF. The CDR3 region has the DNA TGTGCCAGCAGCCCGCCCGACTATGGCTACACCTTC.

CDR3: CAWSVSRSGSQPQHF. CDR3 nucleotides: TGTGCCTGGAGTGTTTCCAGGAGCGGTAGCCAGCCCCAGCATTTT. The gene calls are TRBV30 and TRBJ1-5, with no clear D. CDR3 size: 15 residues. V was trimmed by 0 bases and J by 7 bases, leaving 16 bases between them. CDR1 GTSNPN and CDR2 SVGIG come from the germline V gene (reference sequence). Based on the CDR3 plus reference TRBV30 and TRBJ1-5, the full variable domain is SQTIHQWPATLVQPVGSPLSLECTVEGTSNPNLYWYRQAAGRGLQLLFYSVGIGQISSEVPQNLSASRPQDRQFILSSKKLLLSDSGFYLCAWSVSRSGSQPQHFGDGTRLSIL.

The CDR3 coding sequence is TGTGCCAGCAGCAAAGCCTTAAAACAGACAGGGGGCACAGATACGCAGTATTTT. Its protein product is CASSKALKQTGGTDTQYF. V and J are TRBV21-1 and TRBJ2-3; the table's D call TRBD1 went unverified against the DNA. TRBV21-1 is given as a pseudogene. This CDR3 is 18 amino acids long.

The chain joins TRBV9 to TRBJ1-1; D might be TRBD1 (5 bases). The V end lost 4 bases, the J end lost 0 bases, and 19 bases lay between the germline ends. Germline-derived CDR1 and CDR2 are SGDLS and YYNGEE. The CDR3 is 17 residues long. The CDR3 nucleotides read TGTGCCAGCAGCCCATACGGGACGCCCGTTCTGAACACTGAAGCTTTCTTT. It encodes CASSPYGTPVLNTEAFF.

The chain joins TRBV28 to TRBJ2-7; 9 positions agree with TRBD2. Trimming removed 6 bases from V and 0 bases from J; junction bases left unmatched: 6. Germline CDR1 is MDHEN and CDR2 is SYDVKM. This CDR3 is 15 amino acids long. The CDR3 region has the DNA TGTGCCAGCAGCTCCGGGCGGGGGGGCTCCTACGAGCAGTACTTC. This sequence encodes CASSSGRGGSYEQYF.

V gene TRBV27 combines with J gene TRBJ1-2; the D gene is possibly TRBD1 (6 bases). Germline CDR1 reads MNHEY; CDR2 reads SMNVEV (reference sequence). The CDR3 extends over 18 amino acids. Trimming removed 2 bases from V and 7 bases from J, with 26 bases in between. The CDR3 protein is CASSLARRQAGSLFGYTF. The CDR3 bases are TGTGCCAGCAGTTTAGCTAGACGACAGGCAGGCTCCCTTTTTGGCTACACCTTC.

This chain links TRBV5-1 with TRBJ2-1; 9 nucleotides match TRBD1. J lost 7 bases, V lost 3 bases, and 8 bases had no gene match. The CDR3 runs to 15 residues. Germline V lookup: CDR1 SGHRS, CDR2 YFSETQ. The CDR3 reads CASSWEQGAGNEQFF. The DNA of the CDR3 is TGCGCCAGCAGCTGGGAACAGGGGGCTGGGAATGAGCAGTTCTTC. Full variable domain (missing parts from reference TRBV5-1 and TRBJ2-1): KAGVTQTPRYLIKTRGQQVTLSCSPISGHRSVSWYQQTPGQGLQFLFEYFSETQRNKGNFPGRFSGRQFSNSRSEMNVSTLELGDSALYLCASSWEQGAGNEQFFGPGTRLTVL.